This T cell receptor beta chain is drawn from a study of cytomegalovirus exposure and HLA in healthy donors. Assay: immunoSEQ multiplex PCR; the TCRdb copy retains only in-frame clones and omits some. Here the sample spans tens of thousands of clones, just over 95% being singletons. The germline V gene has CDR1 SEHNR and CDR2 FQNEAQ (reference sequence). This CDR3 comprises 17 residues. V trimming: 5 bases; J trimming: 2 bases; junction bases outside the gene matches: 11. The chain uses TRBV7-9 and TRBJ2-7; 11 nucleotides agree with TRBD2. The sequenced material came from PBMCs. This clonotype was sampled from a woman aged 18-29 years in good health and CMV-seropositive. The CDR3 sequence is CASSPHSGRASTYEQYF. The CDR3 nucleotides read TGTGCCAGCAGCCCTCATAGCGGGAGGGCCTCGACCTACGAGCAGTACTTC.